These T cell receptor beta chains were read from a single sample in a study of graft-versus-host responses after intestinal transplantation. The antigens of these receptors remain unknown. Method: immunoSEQ multiplex PCR; TCRdb's copy keeps in-frame clones and lacks some. The repertoire holds about 90,000 clones, with 94% as singletons. The source was unstimulated CD4+ T cells sorted from spleen or lymph node cells, collected before transplant. All receptors derive from a human donor who was the organ donor for an intestinal transplant. Each CDR3 is given with its conserved first and last residue. The order of the fields is J gene, clone size, V gene, D gene, CDR3 protein, CDR3 DNA. A D gene is named only where the DNA matches it firmly. Rows may omit the clone size; those that give it use once, few, many or a size class.

j_gene: TRBJ2-7; abundance: -; v_gene: TRBV30; d_gene: TRBD1; CDR3aa: CAWRTGGYEQYF; CDR3nt: TGTGCCTGGAGGACAGGGGGCTACGAGCAGTACTTC
j_gene: TRBJ2-1; abundance: -; v_gene: TRBV29-1; d_gene: -; CDR3aa: CSVEFGGLVNEQFF; CDR3nt: TGCAGCGTTGAGTTCGGGGGTCTGGTCAATGAGCAGTTCTTC
j_gene: TRBJ1-5; abundance: -; v_gene: TRBV7-9; d_gene: -; CDR3aa: CASSLIGLGQPQHF; CDR3nt: TGTGCCAGCAGCTTAATAGGTTTGGGGCAGCCCCAGCATTTT
j_gene: TRBJ2-2; abundance: once; v_gene: TRBV5-1; d_gene: -; CDR3aa: CASSLEPAPGELFF; CDR3nt: TGCGCCAGCAGCTTGGAGCCTGCTCCCGGGGAGCTGTTTTTT
j_gene: TRBJ2-1; abundance: -; v_gene: TRBV13; d_gene: -; CDR3aa: CASSPPPPRNEQFF; CDR3nt: TGTGCCAGCAGCCCCCCTCCTCCCCGCAATGAGCAGTTCTTC
j_gene: TRBJ1-1; abundance: -; v_gene: TRBV18; d_gene: TRBD1; CDR3aa: CASSPFGRGDTEAFF; CDR3nt: TGTGCCAGCTCACCATTCGGCAGGGGGGACACTGAAGCTTTCTTT
j_gene: TRBJ1-1; abundance: -; v_gene: TRBV4-1; d_gene: -; CDR3aa: CASSQEGKGTTEAFF; CDR3nt: TGCGCCAGCAGCCAAGAGGGCAAGGGGACCACTGAAGCTTTCTTT
j_gene: TRBJ1-5; abundance: -; v_gene: TRBV2; d_gene: -; CDR3aa: CASSEGSGNQPQHF; CDR3nt: TGTGCCAGCAGTGAAGGTTCGGGTAATCAGCCCCAGCATTTT
j_gene: TRBJ2-1; abundance: -; v_gene: TRBV13; d_gene: -; CDR3aa: CASSSRAGSNWDNEQFF; CDR3nt: TGTGCCAGCAGCTCCCGTGCAGGTAGCAATTGGGACAATGAGCAGTTCTTC
j_gene: TRBJ2-7; abundance: once; v_gene: TRBV5-4; d_gene: -; CDR3aa: CASSFHLYEQYF; CDR3nt: TGTGCCAGCAGCTTCCACCTCTACGAGCAGTACTTC
j_gene: TRBJ1-1; abundance: -; v_gene: TRBV18; d_gene: -; CDR3aa: CASRTGTGNTEAFF; CDR3nt: TGTGCCAGTCGTACCGGGACGGGGAACACTGAAGCTTTCTTT
j_gene: TRBJ2-3; abundance: -; v_gene: TRBV5-1; d_gene: -; CDR3aa: CASSSPRQGGPSDTQYF; CDR3nt: TGCGCCAGCAGCTCCCCTCGGCAGGGTGGCCCGTCGGATACGCAGTATTTT
j_gene: TRBJ1-3; abundance: -; v_gene: TRBV6-6; d_gene: -; CDR3aa: CASSTSGTLGNTIYF; CDR3nt: TGTGCCAGCAGTACTTCCGGGACACTTGGAAACACCATATATTTT
j_gene: TRBJ2-6; abundance: -; v_gene: TRBV5-6; d_gene: -; CDR3aa: CASSPRSGANVLTF; CDR3nt: TGTGCCAGCAGCCCGCGCTCCGGGGCCAACGTCCTGACTTTC
j_gene: TRBJ2-3; abundance: -; v_gene: TRBV5-1; d_gene: -; CDR3aa: CASSWARTGTDTQYF; CDR3nt: TGCGCCAGCAGCTGGGCCCGAACGGGCACAGATACGCAGTATTTT
j_gene: TRBJ2-6; abundance: once; v_gene: TRBV13; d_gene: -; CDR3aa: CASSLVALTGANVLTF; CDR3nt: TGTGCCAGCAGCTTAGTCGCCCTAACTGGGGCCAACGTCCTGACTTTC